This T cell receptor beta chain was profiled in a study of blood T cell repertoires in COVID-19. Germline V CDR1 and CDR2: SGHNT, YENEEA. Trimming took 5 bases from V and 7 from J; bases not matched to a gene: 4. This CDR3 spans 13 amino acids. This clone was seen only a few times. The assay was immunoSEQ multiplex PCR, and TCRdb's table has in-frame clones only and misses some. The table lists hundreds of thousands of clones, approximately 80% of them singletons. The rearrangement links TRBV11-3 to TRBJ2-7; 11 nucleotides match TRBD2. The TCR sequence derives from an elderly woman with active or convalescent COVID-19. The source material was peripheral blood. CDR3 sequence (DNA): TGTGCCAGCAGCGCCAGGACTAGCGGGGAGCAGTACTTC. Translating it yields CASSARTSGEQYF.